This T cell receptor beta chain is from a study of cytomegalovirus exposure and HLA in healthy donors. Study-wide points: The study designated fewer than 200 TCR beta chains cytomegalovirus-associated. Presence/absence analyses supposed approximately even sequencing depth among donors. Relative to the approximately 670-donor mean, N-insertions were reportedly fewer in an Asian-associated ancestry cluster in a later analysis. The likely explanation for a cluster of highly shared sequence variants was sequencing artifact.

In regard to this clone: Its target is not known. In the same sample, other DNA sequences code for this CDR3.

The V end lost 3 bases, the J end lost 2 bases, and 4 bases lay between the germline ends. CDR1 is DFQATT and CDR2 is SNEGSKA in the germline V gene (reference sequence). The CDR3 has 11 residues. PCR was performed using 60 Vbeta and 13 Jbeta primers. Libraries were prepared by immunoSEQ multiplex PCR; TCRdb keeps only in-frame clonotypes and omits some of them. The table has 100,000 to 150,000 clones, 8% to 11% seen once; the top ten hold roughly 4.2%. J is TRBJ2-5 and V is TRBV20-1; no reliable D call. The specimen was PBMCs. The sequence derives from a woman between 18 and 29 years old in good health and CMV-seropositive. The CDR3, as DNA: TGCAGTGCTAGGACTCAAGAGACCCAGTACTTC. Translating gives CSARTQETQYF.